The 32 T cell receptor beta chains below were found in one sample sequenced in a study of blood T cell repertoires in COVID-19. Only in-frame clones appear in the TCRdb table, and some are missing; sequencing was by immunoSEQ multiplex PCR. Of fewer than 120,000 clones listed, around 90% are singletons. Sample: peripheral blood. The source is a woman between 45 and 60 years old with acute or convalescent COVID-19.

The chain carries TRBV19 and TRBJ1-3; TRBD1 might be the D (5 bases). CDR3 length: 14 residues. Trimming took 2 bases from V and 4 from J, leaving 9 bases between them. Germline V lookup: CDR1 LNHDA, CDR2 SQIVND (reference sequence). The CDR3 loop is CASSIRGDGNTIYF. In nucleotides, the CDR3 is TGTGCCAGTAGTATAAGGGGCGACGGAAACACCATATATTTT.

The CDR3 region has the DNA TGTGCCAGCAGCTTGGCTAGGGAAGCTTTCTTT. As protein: CASSLAREAFF. J is TRBJ1-1 and V is TRBV5-6; D gene uncertain. Looked up from germline, CDR1 is SGHDT and CDR2 is YYEEEE. The V gene lost 0 bases and the J gene lost 8 bases, with 5 bases spanning the gap. CDR3 length: 11 residues.

The rearrangement links TRBV20-1 to TRBJ1-1; 7 nucleotides match TRBD1. V dropped 4 bases and J dropped 6; count of bases not matched to a gene: 2. Germline loops: CDR1 DFQATT, CDR2 SNEGSKA (reference sequence). The CDR3 is made up of 11 amino acids. The CDR3 sequence is CSAIQGPEAFF. The CDR3 region has the DNA TGCAGTGCTATACAGGGGCCTGAAGCTTTCTTT.

The V and J genes are TRBV18 and TRBJ2-7; D is unresolved. V was clipped by 2 bases and J by 0 bases, with 5 bases between them. This CDR3 spans 13 amino acids. CDR1 and CDR2 from the germline V gene are KGHSH and LQKENI. CDR3 amino acids: CASSPSSSYEQYF. In nucleotides, the CDR3 is TGTGCCAGCTCACCAAGTAGCTCCTACGAGCAGTACTTC. Drawing the rest from reference TRBV18 and TRBJ2-7, the complete variable domain is NAGVMQNPRHLVRRRGQEARLRCSPMKGHSHVYWYRQLPEEGLKFMVYLQKENIIDESGMPKERFSAEFPKEGPSILRIQQVVRGDSAAYFCASSPSSSYEQYFGPGTRLTVT.

This chain links TRBV7-2 with TRBJ2-7, with 12 positions matching TRBD2. CDR3 length: 16 residues. Losses at the gene ends were 5 bases for V and 1 base for J; bases not matched to a gene: 6. Germline V gives CDR1 SGHTA, CDR2 FQGNSA. CDR3 protein: CASSPRTSGTSYEQYF. CDR3 DNA: TGTGCCAGCAGCCCACGGACTAGCGGGACATCCTACGAGCAGTACTTC.

The chain carries TRBV19 and TRBJ2-5, with 7 bases lining up with TRBD2. The CDR3 is made up of 14 amino acids. Germline-derived CDR1 and CDR2 are LNHDA and SQIVND (reference sequence). CDR3: CDIDGGSEGETQYF. The CDR3 DNA follows: TGTGACATTGACGGGGGGTCAGAGGGAGAGACCCAGTACTTC.

The V gene is TRBV24-1, the J gene TRBJ2-1, with 13 bases aligning to TRBD2. Germline-derived CDR1 and CDR2 are KGHDR and SFDVKD. Germline trimming cut 3 bases from V and 2 bases from J; bases unmatched to any gene: 6. CDR3 length equals 18 residues. The CDR3 sequence: CATSDPRTSGGAYNEQFF. CDR3 DNA: TGTGCCACCAGTGATCCGCGGACTAGCGGGGGTGCCTACAATGAGCAGTTCTTC.

The chain uses TRBV28 and TRBJ2-1; 8 positions match TRBD2. CDR1 and CDR2 (germline): MDHEN, SYDVKM. The V segment lost 2 bases and the J segment 14 bases; nucleotides outside the gene matches: 14. The CDR3 consists of 15 residues. DNA for the CDR3: TGTGCCAGCAGTTTACCCTCCGGGGGGGGATCGGTGGAGTTCTTC. Protein sequence: CASSLPSGGGSVEFF.

The rearrangement uses TRBV5-1 and TRBJ2-7; TRBD2 is a possible D gene (5 bases). The CDR3 extends over 14 amino acids. V lost 4 bases and J lost 7, with 18 bases in between. The germline V gene has CDR1 SGHRS and CDR2 YFSETQ. CDR3 loop: CASSEDGGPGEQYF. CDR3 DNA: TGCGCCAGCAGCGAGGACGGAGGACCGGGGGAGCAGTACTTC.

The gene calls are TRBV18 and TRBJ2-7; 11 nucleotides match TRBD1. CDR1 KGHSH and CDR2 LQKENI come from the germline V gene. The CDR3 has 16 residues. V was pared by 1 base and J by 6 bases, with 8 bases of the junction left unmatched. The CDR3 DNA reads as TGTGCCAGCTCACCACGTCCGGACAGGGGGCGCCTCGAGCAGTACTTC. Residues: CASSPRPDRGRLEQYF.

This clone came up a few times. The chain has TRBV23-1 and TRBJ2-7; 7 bases are a match to TRBD1. Being an ORF, TRBV23-1 has a function that is uncertain. The V gene end was trimmed by 8 bases and the J gene end by 6 bases; junction bases not matched to a gene: 16. This CDR3 is 15 amino acids long. CDR3 bases: TGCGCCAGCGGAACTCCGGGACAGTCACTTATCGAGCAGTACTTC. Protein sequence: CASGTPGQSLIEQYF.

This clone was counted at least ten times. V and J are TRBV10-3 and TRBJ1-2; no clear D gene. Trimming pared 0 bases from V and 4 bases from J, leaving 12 bases between. CDR3 length: 15 amino acids. Germline V gene sequence: CDR1 ENHRY, CDR2 SYGVKD. For the CDR3, the DNA is TGTGCCATCAGTGAGTCGATAGCGCGGAGCTATGGCTACACCTTC. It codes for CAISESIARSYGYTF.

This clone was detected only a few times. This chain uses TRBV2 with TRBJ1-3, with D perhaps matching TRBD1 (6 bases). Germline loops: CDR1 SNHLY, CDR2 FYNNEI. The V gene lost 5 bases and the J gene lost 0 bases, with 20 bases spanning the gap. CDR3 length: 18 amino acids. As DNA, the CDR3 is TGTGCCAGCAGTCAGGAAAGACAGGCGCTCAGCTCTGGAAACACCATATATTTT. Translating gives CASSQERQALSSGNTIYF.

This chain joins TRBV18 and TRBJ2-5, with D unresolved. The germline CDR1 and CDR2 sequences are KGHSH and LQKENI. V was clipped by 1 base and J by 2 bases, with 5 bases between them. The CDR3 consists of 13 residues. The CDR3 here is CASSPHQQETQYF. CDR3 coding DNA: TGTGCCAGCTCACCACATCAGCAAGAGACCCAGTACTTC.

The J gene is TRBJ1-5, the V gene TRBV28; 9 bases fit TRBD1. The CDR3 covers 15 residues. Germline lookup yields CDR1 MDHEN and CDR2 SYDVKM. The trim removed 4 bases at V and 3 bases at J, leaving 4 bases unmatched. CDR3 nucleotide sequence: TGTGCCAGCAGTTCCGGGACAGGGCACAATCAGCCCCAGCATTTT. It encodes CASSSGTGHNQPQHF.

This sequence joins TRBV30 and TRBJ1-6; D is unresolved. CDR1 GTSNPN and CDR2 SVGIG come from the germline V gene (reference sequence). With 4 bases removed from V and 4 bases from J, the gap between germline ends came to 8 bases. The CDR3 contains 13 residues. The CDR3 sequence: CAWTVRYNSPLHF. CDR3 bases: TGTGCCTGGACCGTTAGATATAATTCACCCCTCCACTTT. Using reference TRBV30 and TRBJ1-6 for the parts outside the CDR3, the full variable domain is SQTIHQWPATLVQPVGSPLSLECTVEGTSNPNLYWYRQAAGRGLQLLFYSVGIGQISSEVPQNLSASRPQDRQFILSSKKLLLSDSGFYLCAWTVRYNSPLHFGNGTRLTVT.

The chain recombines TRBV5-1 with TRBJ2-1, with 15 bases identical to TRBD2. The CDR3 is made up of 16 amino acids. The germline V gene has CDR1 SGHRS and CDR2 YFSETQ. V shed 4 bases and J 11 bases; nucleotides not matched to a gene: 10. CDR3 sequence (DNA): TGCGCCAGCAGCGGAGGACTAGCGGGAGGGCCCGCTCAGCAGTTCTTC. Amino acid sequence: CASSGGLAGGPAQQFF.

This chain joins TRBV2 and TRBJ1-6; the match to TRBD1 covers 9 bases. Germline V lookup: CDR1 SNHLY, CDR2 FYNNEI. V shed 5 bases and J 8 bases; nucleotides not matched to a gene: 4. CDR3 size: 14 residues. In DNA, the CDR3 is TGTGCCAGCAGTTGGGACAGGGAGGATTCACCCCTCCACTTT. Translated: CASSWDREDSPLHF.

This chain uses TRBV2 with TRBJ2-1; TRBD2 might be the D (7 bases). The CDR3 is 14 residues long. V dropped 7 bases and J dropped 5 bases, with 15 bases sitting between them. The germline V gene has CDR1 SNHLY and CDR2 FYNNEI. CDR3 sequence reads: CASKGGEGHNEQFF. In DNA, the CDR3 is TGTGCCAGCAAGGGGGGGGAGGGCCACAATGAGCAGTTCTTC.

This clone was seen once. The V gene is TRBV5-1, the J gene TRBJ2-2, with D possibly TRBD1 on 6 matching bases. The V end lost 1 base, the J end lost 6 bases, and 10 bases lay between the germline ends. The germline V gene encodes CDR1 SGHRS and CDR2 YFSETQ. This CDR3 region has 14 residues. DNA of the CDR3: TGCGCCAGCAGCTTGAAAGGACAGCCCGGGGAGCTGTTTTTT. Translating gives CASSLKGQPGELFF. Variable domain in full (rest from reference TRBV5-1 and TRBJ2-2): KAGVTQTPRYLIKTRGQQVTLSCSPISGHRSVSWYQQTPGQGLQFLFEYFSETQRNKGNFPGRFSGRQFSNSRSEMNVSTLELGDSALYLCASSLKGQPGELFFGEGSRLTVL.

Only a few counts were recorded for this clone. The chain links TRBV29-1 to TRBJ2-5, with 7 bases fitting TRBD2. V was clipped by 3 bases and J by 5 bases; unmatched bases: 3. CDR1 SQVTM and CDR2 ANQGSEA come from the germline V gene. CDR3 size: 12 residues. The CDR3 loop is CSVDIGGETQYF. CDR3 DNA sequence: TGCAGCGTTGACATCGGGGGGGAGACCCAGTACTTC. Supplemented by reference TRBV29-1 and TRBJ2-5, the full variable domain reads SAVISQKPSRDICQRGTSLTIQCQVDSQVTMMFWYRQQPGQSLTLIATANQGSEATYESGFVIDKFPISRPNLTFSTLTVSNMSPEDSSIYLCSVDIGGETQYFGPGTRLLVL.

The V and J genes are TRBV7-8 and TRBJ2-3; 7 bases match TRBD2. CDR3 length: 15 residues. Germline V gives CDR1 SGHVS, CDR2 FQNEAQ. Trimming removed 5 bases from V and 2 bases from J; junction bases left unmatched: 7. The CDR3 here is CASSPSSGTTDTQYF. The CDR3 nucleotides are TGTGCCAGCAGCCCATCTAGCGGAACCACAGATACGCAGTATTTT.

The genes are TRBV19 and TRBJ1-1, with D possibly TRBD1 on 5 matching bases. CDR1 LNHDA and CDR2 SQIVND come from the germline V gene (reference sequence). The germline V and J ends were trimmed by 6 bases and 0 bases, with 14 bases remaining between them. The CDR3 runs 15 residues. CDR3 in DNA: TGTGCCAGTAGGAAAAGGGGCCTATTGAACACTGAAGCTTTCTTT. Amino acid sequence: CASRKRGLLNTEAFF.

The chain's CDR3 is CASSPRTVGAEAFF. For the CDR3, the DNA is TGTGCCAGCTCACCACGGACAGTCGGGGCTGAAGCTTTCTTT. The rearrangement links TRBV18 to TRBJ1-1; weak D call: TRBD1 (6 bases). V was clipped by 1 base and J by 6 bases, with 12 bases between them. The CDR3 totals 14 residues. Germline V gene data show CDR1 as KGHSH and CDR2 as LQKENI.

The J gene is TRBJ1-1, the V gene TRBV5-1, with 8 bases aligning to TRBD1. The germline gives CDR1 SGHRS, CDR2 YFSETQ. This CDR3 has 16 residues. Losses at the gene ends were 2 bases for V and 0 bases for J; bases not matched to a gene: 6. The CDR3 bases are TGCGCCAGCAGCTTCTCCGGGACAGGTATGAACACTGAAGCTTTCTTT. It codes for CASSFSGTGMNTEAFF.

V and J are TRBV18 and TRBJ2-1, with D tentatively TRBD1 (5 bases). Germline CDR1 KGHSH, CDR2 LQKENI. Trimming took off 3 bases at V and 5 bases at J, with 8 bases between the two ends. The CDR3 sequence is 13 residues long. The CDR3 protein is CASSPLTDNEQFF. The DNA for the CDR3 is TGTGCCAGCTCACCCCTGACAGACAATGAGCAGTTCTTC.

V is TRBV15 and J is TRBJ1-2, with 8 bases aligning to TRBD1. Germline CDR1 is LNHNV and CDR2 is YYDKDF (reference sequence). J was trimmed by 4 bases and V by 1 base; bases with no gene match: 8. This CDR3 spans 16 amino acids. CDR3 nucleotide sequence: TGTGCCACCAGCAGAGGGCGGACAGGGCGCTCCTATGGCTACACCTTC. Translation: CATSRGRTGRSYGYTF.

This sequence joins TRBV20-1 and TRBJ1-1, with D possibly matching TRBD1 (6 bases). From germline, CDR1 is DFQATT and CDR2 SNEGSKA (reference sequence). V was pared by 6 bases and J by 6 bases, with 11 bases between. The CDR3 extends over 11 amino acids. The CDR3 protein is CSATTGAEAFF. The CDR3, as DNA: TGCAGTGCCACGACAGGAGCTGAAGCTTTCTTT.

The V and J genes are TRBV27 and TRBJ1-2; TRBD1 matches 8 bases. The CDR3 length is 13 residues. V lost 3 bases, J lost 7 bases, and 4 bases stayed unmatched. Per germline, CDR1 MNHEY and CDR2 SMNVEV (reference sequence). The DNA of the CDR3 is TGTGCCAGCAGTTTTGACAGGGGAGTTGGCTACACCTTC. This gives the protein CASSFDRGVGYTF.

This rearrangement joins TRBV6-5 to TRBJ1-1; 7 bases map to TRBD1. The CDR3 extends over 15 amino acids. The germline V gene has CDR1 MNHEY and CDR2 SVGAGI. Unmatched junction bases numbered 9, after V lost 5 bases and J lost 3 bases. In DNA form, the CDR3 reads TGTGCCAGCAGTCCCAGCAGGGGGTCCCACACTGAAGCTTTCTTT. Its translation is CASSPSRGSHTEAFF.

The CDR3 sequence: CSASGTGNEQFF. The CDR3 DNA reads as TGCAGTGCTAGTGGGACTGGCAATGAGCAGTTCTTC. The chain is built from TRBV20-1 and TRBJ2-1; D might be TRBD2 (6 bases). Per the germline V gene, CDR1 is DFQATT and CDR2 is SNEGSKA (reference sequence). Between the trimmed V and J ends, which lost 3 bases and 6 bases, there was a span of 9 bases. This CDR3 comprises 12 residues.

The chain joins TRBV11-2 to TRBJ2-3; D perhaps matches TRBD2 (6 bases). Germline CDR1 is SGHAT and CDR2 is FQNNGV. Trimming took 5 bases from V and 6 from J, leaving 18 bases between them. The CDR3 runs 15 residues. DNA of the CDR3: TGTGCCAGCAGCGGCCGGGACTTGGGCAAGGATACGCAGTATTTT. Translation: CASSGRDLGKDTQYF.